Below, 5 T cell receptor beta chains from the same sample are listed, as sequenced in a study of blood T cells in healthy people across ages. Next came a second PCR, run for about 7 to 12 cycles, which used a sample-barcoded 5' primer along with a J-beta primer mix. TCRdb re-called the 5' RACE reads with MiXCR, one entry per CDR3 protein. The table has over 700,000 distinct CDR3 sequences, approximately 55% seen once. Source material: blood. The receptors originated from an elderly man in good health.

This clonotype was found a few times. The CDR3 DNA sequence: TGTGCCAGCAGCCCCCGGGTTACGAACACCGGGGAGCTGTTTTTT. As protein: CASSPRVTNTGELFF. The chain couples TRBV7-2 to TRBJ2-2; unclear D gene. Germline loops: CDR1 SGHTA, CDR2 FQGNSA. This CDR3 spans 15 amino acids. With 5 bases removed from V and 0 bases from J, the gap between germline ends came to 10 bases.

This clonotype was recorded many times. The chain uses TRBV29-1 and TRBJ2-3; TRBD1 or TRBD2 may be the D gene (5 bases each). This CDR3 spans 13 amino acids. Germline CDR1 is SQVTM and CDR2 is ANQGSEA. Trimming cost V 2 bases and J 14 bases, with 20 bases left between them. This chain's CDR3 is CSVERRGDRYAYF. The CDR3 region has the DNA TGCAGCGTTGAACGAAGGGGAGACAGATACGCGTATTTT.

The chain joins TRBV7-8 to TRBJ1-1, with a weak D call TRBD1 (5 bases). This CDR3 region has 15 residues. The V end was cut by 5 bases, the J end by 0 bases, with 13 bases between. CDR1 is SGHVS, CDR2 FQNEAQ, per germline. CDR3: CASSPREGMNTEAFF. The CDR3 bases are TGTGCCAGCAGCCCCCGGGAGGGGATGAACACTGAAGCTTTCTTT.

This clonotype has a single count. The rearrangement uses TRBV20-1 and TRBJ1-4; the D gene is possibly TRBD1 (5 bases). Deletions cut 0 bases from V and 15 bases from J, with 20 bases between. The CDR3 is made up of 14 amino acids. The germline gives CDR1 DFQATT, CDR2 SNEGSKA (reference sequence). The CDR3 DNA reads as TGCAGTGCTAGAGATGGGGCAGGGTTAAGTTCGATGTTTTTT. Its translation: CSARDGAGLSSMFF.

The rearrangement links TRBV27 to TRBJ2-1; possibly TRBD2 for D (5 bases). Germline V gene sequence: CDR1 MNHEY, CDR2 SMNVEV (reference sequence). The CDR3 spans 14 residues. The V end lost 2 bases, the J end lost 9 bases, and 14 bases lay between the germline ends. In DNA form, the CDR3 reads TGTGCCAGCAGTTTAGAAGAGGGTCGAGGTGAGCAGTTCTTC. Its protein is CASSLEEGRGEQFF.